The entry below gives a single T cell receptor (beta chain) sequence along with its context. The protocol was immunoSEQ multiplex PCR, while the TCRdb copy is restricted to in-frame clones and leaves out a portion. The sample shows 120,000 to 150,000 clones, 88% of them seen only once. The record originates from a study of T cell responses to AZD1222 COVID-19 vaccine. This specimen was peripheral blood, taken 28 days after the second dose of the MenACWY control vaccine. The sequence came from an adult who received the MenACWY meningococcal vaccine as a control.

The CDR3 loop reads CASSLGQPNSPLHF. CDR3 nucleotides: TGTGCCAGCAGCTTAGGACAGCCGAATTCACCCCTCCACTTT. The V and J genes are TRBV7-2 and TRBJ1-6, with a weak D call TRBD1 (5 bases). CDR1 and CDR2 (germline): SGHTA, FQGNSA. This CDR3 spans 14 amino acids. Trimming stripped 1 base from V and 7 bases from J, with 8 bases between.